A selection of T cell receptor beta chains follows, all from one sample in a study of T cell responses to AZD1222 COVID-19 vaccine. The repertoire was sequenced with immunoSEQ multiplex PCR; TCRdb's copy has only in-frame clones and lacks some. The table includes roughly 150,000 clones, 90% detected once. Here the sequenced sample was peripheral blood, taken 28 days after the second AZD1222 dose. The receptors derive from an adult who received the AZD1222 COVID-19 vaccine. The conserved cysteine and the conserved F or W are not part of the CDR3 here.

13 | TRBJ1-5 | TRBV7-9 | ASSTAGGGNQPQH
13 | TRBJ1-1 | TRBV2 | ASSQVGYPGSEAF
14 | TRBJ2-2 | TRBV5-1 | ASSLTGPSPPGELF
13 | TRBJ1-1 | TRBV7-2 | ASSRISSVNTEAF
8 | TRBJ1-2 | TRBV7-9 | ASSFDGYT
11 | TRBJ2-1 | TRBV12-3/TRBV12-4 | ASSMGQGHEQF
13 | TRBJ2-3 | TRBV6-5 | AGLTGTVGTDTQY
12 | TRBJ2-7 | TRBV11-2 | ASSLTTSGIQQY
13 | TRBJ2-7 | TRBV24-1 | ATSDAGQGHPEQY
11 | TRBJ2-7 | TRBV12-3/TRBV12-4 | ASGPGGVYEQY
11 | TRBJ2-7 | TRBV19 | AREPGQGCEQY
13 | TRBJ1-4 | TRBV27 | ASPPDRGCNEKLF
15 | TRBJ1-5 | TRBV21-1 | ASSKSSRDGVNQPQH
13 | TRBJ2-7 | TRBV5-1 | ASSLVSAASYEQY
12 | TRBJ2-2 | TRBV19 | ASSMVLKTGELF
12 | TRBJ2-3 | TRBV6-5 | ASSYSFQFDTQY
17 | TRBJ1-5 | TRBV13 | ASSLGRGGAIHSNQPQH
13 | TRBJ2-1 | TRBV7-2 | ASSLGGSPYNEQF
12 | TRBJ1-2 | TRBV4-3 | ASSHLQGEGGYT
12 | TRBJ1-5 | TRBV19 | ASFGQGTNQPQH
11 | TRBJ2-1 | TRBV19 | ASSMVSRGQQF
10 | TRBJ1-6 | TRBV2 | ASREILAPLH
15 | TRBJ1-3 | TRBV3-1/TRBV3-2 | ASSQDLRGASGNTIY
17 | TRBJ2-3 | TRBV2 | ASSEPAGPTKSSTDTQY
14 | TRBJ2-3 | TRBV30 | AWSVLQRGLTDTQY
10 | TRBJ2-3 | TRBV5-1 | ASSAPTDTQY
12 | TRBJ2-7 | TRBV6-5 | ASRDRTGTYEQY
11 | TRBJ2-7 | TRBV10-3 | AISEPIRYEQY